One T cell receptor (beta chain) is described in this entry. The antigen is not known. This record belongs to a study of cytomegalovirus exposure and HLA in healthy donors. Study-level points and caveats: Later analysis identified 15,000 to 20,000 TCR beta sequences associated with HLA alleles, using a false discovery rate threshold of 0.05.

Between the trimmed V and J ends, which lost 3 bases and 1 base, there was a span of 10 bases. The germline V gene has CDR1 KGHSH and CDR2 LQKENI. The CDR3 consists of 15 residues. In the PCR, 60 Vbeta and 13 Jbeta primers were used. The repertoire was sequenced with immunoSEQ multiplex PCR; TCRdb's copy has only in-frame clones and lacks some. The table records 180,000 or so clones, around four fifths of them present only once. The origin of this receptor is a female donor in good health and CMV-seronegative. Sequencing was performed on PBMCs. The chain combines TRBV18 with TRBJ2-1, with D unresolved. The CDR3 region has the DNA TGTGCCAGCTCACCGAACAAGAGGTCCTACAATGAGCAGTTCTTC. Its protein product is CASSPNKRSYNEQFF.